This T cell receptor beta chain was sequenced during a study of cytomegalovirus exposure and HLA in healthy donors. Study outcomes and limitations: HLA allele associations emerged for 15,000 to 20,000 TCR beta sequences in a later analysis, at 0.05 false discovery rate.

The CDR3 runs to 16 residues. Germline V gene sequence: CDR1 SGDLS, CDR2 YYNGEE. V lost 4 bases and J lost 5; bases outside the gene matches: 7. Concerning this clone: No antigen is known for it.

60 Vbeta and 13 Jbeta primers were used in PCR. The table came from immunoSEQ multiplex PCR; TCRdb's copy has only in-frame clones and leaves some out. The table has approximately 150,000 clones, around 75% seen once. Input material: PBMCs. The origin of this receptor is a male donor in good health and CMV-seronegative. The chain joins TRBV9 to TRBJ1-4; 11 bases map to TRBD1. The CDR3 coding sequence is TGTGCCAGCAGCCGACGGGACAGGGGGGAGAATGAAAAACTGTTTTTT. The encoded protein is CASSRRDRGENEKLFF.